Included here is one T cell receptor beta chain sequence, with context. Its antigen target is currently unknown. Base quality data are lacking; no much larger clone is found one base away. This record belongs to a study of blood T cell repertoires in COVID-19 (dated by TCRdb to 2018 to 2021). A note on the overall study: Collaborator samples came from the United States, Italy and Spain and covered acute and convalescent phases of COVID-19. The material from the prospective study consisted of cDNA or gDNA derived from T cells, B-cell-depleted T cells, or PBMCs. The dataset comprised deeply sampled blood TCRbeta repertoires from subjects exposed to, actively infected with, or recovered from COVID-19. A freely available public database, intended as a resource for researchers studying the immune response to SARS-CoV-2, is where the repertoires were released. Samples came from the ongoing ImmuneRACE study (first 160 participants) plus 1,254 subjects from 6 global collaborators. A de-identified subject ID, COVID-19 status, age in years and sex were almost always included in the sample metadata. Where HLA class I and class II types were available, the types were taken from metadata supplied by the sample provider, not from assay-based typing.

Including the terminal cysteine and phenylalanine, the CDR3 comprises 14 residues. The kept DNA is CDR3 alone, 42 bases in frame from the first base. Trimming removed 3 bases from V and 3 bases from J, leaving 12 bases between the germline ends. Sequences GTSNPN (CDR1) and SVGIG (CDR2) are obtained from the germline V gene (reference sequence). TCRbeta CDR3 regions were amplified from genomic DNA using the immunoSEQ Assay, a bias-controlled multiplex PCR. The authors' analysis ran thus. Nucleated cell counts per sample were estimated from amplification of reference gene primers within the assay. To quantify the absolute abundance of each unique TCRbeta CDR3 rearrangement, sequence reads were collapsed and filtered. For each sample, productive Simpson clonality was calculated as the square root of Simpson's diversity index across productive rearrangements. TCRdb took over this immuneACCESS table, retaining in-frame rearrangements with V and J assigned. Such tables are incomplete; in checked studies, under half of the missing clones stem from an unresolved V gene, and the remainder is unexplained. V, J and clone size derive from that table, while D and trimming were established from the DNA sequence. Recorded for this sample are 210,000 or so clones; around four fifths of them occurred a single time. The top ten clones comprise more than 4.5% of the sample.

Each collaborating institution followed its own protocols to collect whole blood in K2EDTA tubes. Collaborator samples were shipped for TCRbeta analysis as frozen whole blood, isolated PBMCs, or DNA extracted from either sample type. Study-wide findings and limitations: The quantity of clinical and demographic metadata differed by source and by participant and was supplied without curation.

The sequence joins TRBV30 to TRBJ1-5; TRBD1 could be the D gene, as 6 bases match. The sequence derives from a woman between 70 and 85 years old with active or convalescent COVID-19. Sample: peripheral blood. The DNA reads TGTGCCTGGAGCCAAGGGGGAGCCAATCAGCCCCAGCATTTT. Translated, it gives CAWSQGGANQPQHF.